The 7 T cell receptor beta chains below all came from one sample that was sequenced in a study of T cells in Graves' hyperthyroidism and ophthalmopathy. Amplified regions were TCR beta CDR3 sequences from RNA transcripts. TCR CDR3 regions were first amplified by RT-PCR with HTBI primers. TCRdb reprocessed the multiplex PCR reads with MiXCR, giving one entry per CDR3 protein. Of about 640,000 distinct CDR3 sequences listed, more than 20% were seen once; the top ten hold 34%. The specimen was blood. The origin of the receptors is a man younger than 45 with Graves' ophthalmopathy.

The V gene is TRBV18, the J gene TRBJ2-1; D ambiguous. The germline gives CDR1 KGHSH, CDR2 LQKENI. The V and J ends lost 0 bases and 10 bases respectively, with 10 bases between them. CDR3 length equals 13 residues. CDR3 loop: CASSPPGFVEQFF. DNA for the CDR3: TGTGCCAGCTCACCACCGGGCTTTGTGGAGCAGTTCTTC.

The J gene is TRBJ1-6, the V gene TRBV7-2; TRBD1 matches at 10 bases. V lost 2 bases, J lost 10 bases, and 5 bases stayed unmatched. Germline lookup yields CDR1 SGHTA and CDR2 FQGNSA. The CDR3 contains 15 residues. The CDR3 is CASSLPGTGVSPLHF. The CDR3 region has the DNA TGTGCCAGCAGCTTACCCGGGACAGGGGTATCACCCCTCCACTTT.

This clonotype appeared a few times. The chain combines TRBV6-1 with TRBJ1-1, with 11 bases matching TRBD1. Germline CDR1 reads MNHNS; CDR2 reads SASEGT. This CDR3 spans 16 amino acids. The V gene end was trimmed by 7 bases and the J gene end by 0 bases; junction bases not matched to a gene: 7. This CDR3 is CASTRGTGGVNTEAFF. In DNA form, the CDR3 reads TGTGCCAGCACCAGAGGGACAGGGGGAGTGAACACTGAAGCTTTCTTT.

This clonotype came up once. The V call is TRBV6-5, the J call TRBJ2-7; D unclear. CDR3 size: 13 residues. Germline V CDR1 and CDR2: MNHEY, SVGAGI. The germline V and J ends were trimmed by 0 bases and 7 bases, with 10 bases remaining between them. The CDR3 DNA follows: TGTGCCAGCAGTTACTCAGCCTCTCTGGAGCAGTACTTC. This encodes CASSYSASLEQYF.

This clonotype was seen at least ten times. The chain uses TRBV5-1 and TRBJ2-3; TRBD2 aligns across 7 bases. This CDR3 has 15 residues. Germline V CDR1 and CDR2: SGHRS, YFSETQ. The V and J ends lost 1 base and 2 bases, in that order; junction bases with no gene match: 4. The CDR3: CASSLPAGNTDTQYF. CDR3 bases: TGCGCCAGCAGCTTGCCAGCGGGAAACACAGATACGCAGTATTTT.

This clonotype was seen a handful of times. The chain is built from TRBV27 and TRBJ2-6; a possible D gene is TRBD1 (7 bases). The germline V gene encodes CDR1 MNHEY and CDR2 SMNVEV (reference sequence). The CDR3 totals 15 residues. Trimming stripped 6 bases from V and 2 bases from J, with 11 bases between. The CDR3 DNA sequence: TGTGCCAGCAGCCGCGGGACAGCTGGGGCCAACGTCCTGACTTTC. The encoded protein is CASSRGTAGANVLTF.

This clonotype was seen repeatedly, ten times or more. CDR3 region: CASQPDSGNTIYF. The CDR3 DNA follows: TGTGCCTCCCAACCGGACAGCGGAAACACCATATATTTT. The J gene is TRBJ1-3, the V gene TRBV30, with D possibly matching TRBD1 (6 bases). Germline lookup yields CDR1 GTSNPN and CDR2 SVGIG (reference sequence). CDR3 length: 13 amino acids. Trimming took 7 bases from V and 4 from J, leaving 14 bases between them.